The 32 T cell receptor beta chains listed next were all sequenced from one sample in a study of CD8+ T cells in alopecia areata. Following extraction, RNA underwent reverse transcription to cDNA, which served as the sequencing template. This table comes from immunoSEQ multiplex PCR, and its TCRdb copy is limited to in-frame clones, with some not included. Among around 50,000 clones, about 96% were seen once, and the ten largest hold approximately 24%. Source: CD8+ T cells sorted from blood, taken at week 0. The receptor source for this set is a human donor with alopecia areata.

The J gene is TRBJ2-3, the V gene TRBV4-1; D possibly corresponds to TRBD2 (6 bases). The CDR3 is made up of 16 amino acids. Germline V gene sequence: CDR1 MGHRA, CDR2 YSYEKL. Trimming left V 1 base short and J 6 bases short, with 17 bases between. In DNA, the CDR3 is TGCGCCAGCAGCCAAGCCGGACCAATACGGGGGGATACGCAGTATTTT. This codes for CASSQAGPIRGDTQYF.

This clone showed up just once. The CDR3, as DNA: TGTGCCATCACTCGCCCCGGGCTCCCCTACAATGAGCAGTTCTTC. It codes for CAITRPGLPYNEQFF. This chain joins TRBV2 and TRBJ2-1; D gene ambiguous. Deletions cut 10 bases from V and 2 bases from J, with 18 bases between. CDR3 size: 15 residues. CDR1 and CDR2 from the germline V gene are SNHLY and FYNNEI.

The chain recombines TRBV4-1 with TRBJ2-7; 8 positions match TRBD1. Germline V lookup: CDR1 MGHRA, CDR2 YSYEKL. V trimming: 4 bases; J trimming: 0 bases; junction bases outside the gene matches: 14. The CDR3 spans 18 residues. CDR3: CASSPQGQGLSFSYEQYF. The CDR3 nucleotides are TGCGCCAGCAGCCCGCAAGGACAGGGCCTCTCATTCTCCTACGAGCAGTACTTC.

This chain uses TRBV9 with TRBJ1-1; the D is unclear. V was clipped by 5 bases and J by 4 bases, with 12 bases between them. Per the germline V gene, CDR1 is SGDLS and CDR2 is YYNGEE. The CDR3 extends over 13 amino acids. The CDR3 loop reads CASSGPLGTEAFF. CDR3 coding DNA: TGTGCCAGCAGTGGCCCTTTAGGCACTGAAGCTTTCTTT.

In this sample, this clone turned up once. The rearrangement joins TRBV5-6 to TRBJ2-7; 11 bases are a match to TRBD1. Germline values: CDR1 SGHDT, CDR2 YYEEEE. CDR3 size: 14 residues. The trim removed 4 bases at V and 5 bases at J, leaving 5 bases unmatched. CDR3 in amino acids: CASSRGQGANEQYF. CDR3 sequence (DNA): TGTGCCAGCAGCCGCGGACAGGGGGCTAACGAGCAGTACTTC.

The chain employs TRBV4-1 and TRBJ2-5, with 8 positions matching TRBD2. Germline assignment: CDR1 MGHRA and CDR2 YSYEKL. Losses at the gene ends were 1 base for V and 5 bases for J; bases not matched to a gene: 9. The CDR3 loop spans 16 amino acids. The CDR3 region is CASSQALAGPWETQYF. The DNA for the CDR3 is TGCGCCAGCAGCCAAGCATTAGCGGGGCCGTGGGAGACCCAGTACTTC.

The chain employs TRBV7-2 and TRBJ1-5; D gene unclear. The germline V gene has CDR1 SGHTA and CDR2 FQGNSA. The CDR3 has 13 residues. V dropped 3 bases and J dropped 0 bases, with 3 bases sitting between them. The CDR3 region has the DNA TGTGCCAGCAGCTTCGGTAGCAATCAGCCCCAGCATTTT. It codes for CASSFGSNQPQHF.

The chain uses TRBV13 and TRBJ2-7, with TRBD1 matching over 9 bases. The V and J ends lost 0 bases and 4 bases, in that order; junction bases with no gene match: 7. Germline lookup yields CDR1 PRHDT and CDR2 FYEKMQ (reference sequence). This CDR3 region has 16 residues. The CDR3 here is CASSLGVTGGLYEQYF. CDR3 nucleotides: TGTGCCAGCAGCTTAGGCGTAACAGGGGGCCTGTACGAGCAGTACTTC.

This chain links TRBV4-2 with TRBJ1-6; D is possibly TRBD1 (5 bases). The CDR3 length is 18 residues. Trimming left V 2 bases short and J 0 bases short, with 14 bases between. The germline V gene has CDR1 LGHNA and CDR2 YNFKEQ. The CDR3 bases are TGTGCCAGCAGCCAACTCCTCGGGGGGGGCTCCTATAATTCACCCCTCCACTTT. This encodes CASSQLLGGGSYNSPLHF.

Turning to this clone: At one of its ends the junction is not consistent with the germline gene, which may arise from a read error. Written as DNA, the CDR3 is TGTGCCAGCAGCTCGACAGGCTCCCACGAGCAGTACTTC. This translates into CASSSTGSHEQYF. The gene calls are TRBV7-9 and TRBJ2-7, with a tentative D call TRBD1 (6 bases). Germline V gene data show CDR1 as SEHNR and CDR2 as FQNEAQ (reference sequence). The CDR3 is 13 residues long.

The chain combines TRBV6-5 with TRBJ1-5; D is unclear. The V end lost 0 bases, the J end lost 3 bases, and 12 bases lay between the germline ends. The germline V gene encodes CDR1 MNHEY and CDR2 SVGAGI. This CDR3 is 16 amino acids long. The CDR3 sequence is CASSYSTPDPNQPQHF. CDR3 DNA sequence: TGTGCCAGCAGTTACTCGACCCCAGACCCCAATCAGCCCCAGCATTTT.

This clone was counted a single time. The genes are TRBV4-3 and TRBJ2-5; possibly TRBD1 for D (5 bases). There are 15 residues in the CDR3. Germline CDR1 reads LGHNA; CDR2 reads YSLEER. V lost 1 base and J 5 bases, leaving 14 bases between the germline ends. The CDR3 bases are TGCGCCAGCAGCCAAGGCATAGCAGGGCAGGAGACCCAGTACTTC. Translating it yields CASSQGIAGQETQYF.

The chain combines TRBV9 with TRBJ2-5; TRBD1 aligns across 7 bases. Trimming took 2 bases from V and 5 from J; bases not matched to a gene: 6. CDR3 length equals 14 residues. In germline, CDR1 is SGDLS, CDR2 YYNGEE. In nucleotides, the CDR3 is TGTGCCAGCAGCGTGGGACAGCCCTACGAGACCCAGTACTTC. Amino acids: CASSVGQPYETQYF.

The rearrangement joins TRBV4-3 to TRBJ2-7; 13 bases align to TRBD2. V lost 5 bases to trimming and J lost 3 bases; unmatched junction nucleotides: 4. The CDR3 consists of 15 residues. From germline, CDR1 is LGHNA and CDR2 YSLEER. Here the CDR3 DNA reads TGCGCCAGCAGCGCCGGACTAGCGGGGGTCTACGAGCAGTACTTC. Protein product: CASSAGLAGVYEQYF.

This chain connects TRBV9 to TRBJ2-4; 8 bases are a match to TRBD1. The CDR3 is 15 residues long. CDR1 is SGDLS and CDR2 is YYNGEE in the germline V gene. V trimming: 0 bases; J trimming: 8 bases; junction bases outside the gene matches: 7. The CDR3: CASSVAGQGKDIQYF. For the CDR3, the DNA is TGTGCCAGCAGCGTAGCTGGACAGGGTAAGGACATTCAGTACTTC.

V and J are TRBV29-1 and TRBJ1-2; D is possibly TRBD1 (5 bases). V was pared by 2 bases and J by 2 bases, with 12 bases between. CDR1 SQVTM and CDR2 ANQGSEA come from the germline V gene. The CDR3 runs 14 residues. For the CDR3, the DNA is TGCAGCGTTGAACCCCCAGGGTTCAACTATGGCTACACCTTC. This gives the protein CSVEPPGFNYGYTF.

The count of this clone is one. The J gene is TRBJ2-7, the V gene TRBV6-6, with 8 nucleotides matching TRBD1. The CDR3 contains 16 residues. J lost 3 bases, V lost 0 bases, and 7 bases had no gene match. Germline CDR1 is MNHNY and CDR2 is SVGAGI (reference sequence). CDR3: CASSYSSRTGSYEQYF. The CDR3 bases are TGTGCCAGCAGTTACTCGAGTCGGACAGGGAGCTACGAGCAGTACTTC.

This clone has only one observation. V is TRBV7-8 and J is TRBJ2-1, with unresolved D. There are 15 residues in the CDR3. Germline V lookup: CDR1 SGHVS, CDR2 FQNEAQ. Trimming left V 3 bases short and J 0 bases short, with 9 bases between. CDR3 in DNA: TGTGCCAGCAGCTTCGGCTCCAGCTCCTACAATGAGCAGTTCTTC. Residues: CASSFGSSSYNEQFF.

This chain connects TRBV5-6 to TRBJ1-6, with TRBD1 identical over 8 bases. The germline gives CDR1 SGHDT, CDR2 YYEEEE. The CDR3 is 15 residues long. V dropped 4 bases and J dropped 10; count of bases not matched to a gene: 10. The CDR3 sequence: CASSPGTGRTSPLHF. The CDR3 DNA reads as TGTGCCAGCAGCCCTGGGACAGGAAGGACCTCACCCCTCCACTTT.

CDR3 coding DNA: TGTGCCAGCAGCGGATCAGACGGGAATCAGCCCCAGCATTTT. The encoded protein is CASSGSDGNQPQHF. The chain is built from TRBV7-6 and TRBJ1-5; D gene ambiguous. CDR1 is SGHVS, CDR2 FNYEAQ, per germline. The CDR3 runs to 14 residues. V lost 5 bases and J 4 bases, leaving 12 bases between the germline ends.

This clone was picked up one time. This chain connects TRBV10-3 to TRBJ2-7; no clear D gene. This CDR3 contains 12 residues. V lost 8 bases and J 2 bases, leaving 10 bases between the germline ends. Looked up from germline, CDR1 is ENHRY and CDR2 is SYGVKD. The DNA of the CDR3 is TGTGCCATCGTTAGTGATACCTACGAGCAGTACTTC. Amino acid sequence: CAIVSDTYEQYF.

The J gene is TRBJ2-1, the V gene TRBV19, with D tentatively TRBD2 (6 bases). V lost 5 bases, J lost 3 bases, and 11 bases lay in between. The CDR3 is 14 amino acids. Germline assignment: CDR1 LNHDA and CDR2 SQIVND (reference sequence). CDR3 in amino acids: CASSFGGDYNEQFF. The CDR3 DNA sequence: TGTGCCAGTAGTTTCGGGGGAGACTACAATGAGCAGTTCTTC.

The rearrangement uses TRBV10-3 and TRBJ1-1, with no clear D. V lost 2 bases, J lost 0 bases, and 7 bases lay in between. There are 14 residues in the CDR3. Germline values: CDR1 ENHRY, CDR2 SYGVKD. The CDR3 region is CAISEVSMNTEAFF. CDR3 nucleotides: TGTGCCATCAGTGAGGTCAGCATGAACACTGAAGCTTTCTTT.

This chain joins TRBV5-1 and TRBJ2-7; D tentatively reads TRBD1 or TRBD2 (5 bases each). Germline CDR1 is SGHRS and CDR2 is YFSETQ. V lost 1 base to trimming and J lost 3 bases, with 11 bases between them. The CDR3 is made up of 14 amino acids. The CDR3 region is CASSLLERGYEQYF. The CDR3 nucleotides are TGCGCCAGCAGCTTGTTAGAGAGGGGCTACGAGCAGTACTTC.

The chain recombines TRBV27 with TRBJ1-5; D is undetermined. The CDR3 runs 13 residues. In germline, CDR1 is MNHEY, CDR2 SMNVEV (reference sequence). Trimming left V 5 bases short and J 2 bases short, with 7 bases between. Here the CDR3 DNA reads TGTGCCAGCAGTGTATGGGGCAATCAGCCCCAGCATTTT. Amino acids: CASSVWGNQPQHF.

This chain links TRBV10-3 with TRBJ2-1; 12 nucleotides agree with TRBD2. This CDR3 comprises 15 residues. Trimming took 3 bases from V and 10 from J; bases not matched to a gene: 7. Germline V gene sequence: CDR1 ENHRY, CDR2 SYGVKD. CDR3 sequence (DNA): TGTGCCATCAGTGACCTAGCGGGGGGGCTGGACGAGCAGTTCTTC. Amino acid sequence: CAISDLAGGLDEQFF.

This clone was observed once. This chain joins TRBV7-9 and TRBJ1-6; no clear D gene. V was cut by 7 bases and J by 10 bases, with 20 bases left in between. Germline-derived CDR1 and CDR2 are SEHNR and FQNEAQ (reference sequence). This CDR3 contains 15 residues. The CDR3 reads CASTQFPGVGSPLHF. The CDR3 coding sequence is TGTGCCAGCACCCAATTTCCCGGCGTGGGATCACCCCTCCACTTT.

The J gene is TRBJ1-2, the V gene TRBV4-1; D perhaps matches TRBD1 (5 bases). Germline V gene data show CDR1 as MGHRA and CDR2 as YSYEKL. The CDR3 sequence is 14 residues long. Trimming pared 0 bases from V and 8 bases from J, leaving 13 bases between. The CDR3 here is CASSQETRGDGYTF. The CDR3 coding sequence is TGCGCCAGCAGCCAAGAAACAAGGGGCGACGGCTACACCTTC.

The chain is built from TRBV7-8 and TRBJ1-6; the D is unclear. The CDR3 has 14 amino acids. Germline CDR1 reads SGHVS; CDR2 reads FQNEAQ. V lost 4 bases to trimming and J lost 11 bases, with 15 bases between them. Written as DNA, the CDR3 is TGTGCCAGCAGCTACAGAGACGATTTGGCACCCCTCCACTTT. The encoded protein is CASSYRDDLAPLHF.

The chain couples TRBV7-9 to TRBJ1-2, with D possibly TRBD1 on 5 matching bases. Trimming took 3 bases from V and 5 from J, leaving 10 bases between them. Germline CDR1 SEHNR, CDR2 FQNEAQ (reference sequence). The CDR3 is made up of 13 amino acids. CDR3 coding DNA: TGTGCCAGCAGCTTTAGAGACAGTTATGGCTACACCTTC. Its protein is CASSFRDSYGYTF.

This clone has only a few counts. V and J are TRBV4-1 and TRBJ1-6, with 7 bases that match TRBD1. CDR1 and CDR2 from the germline V gene are MGHRA and YSYEKL. This CDR3 contains 16 residues. The trim removed 4 bases at V and 9 bases at J, leaving 12 bases unmatched. The CDR3 region has the DNA TGCGCCAGCAGCCCGCGACAGGGTCTTGGTGGTTCACCCCTCCACTTT. This codes for CASSPRQGLGGSPLHF.

The V and J genes are TRBV5-1 and TRBJ2-3; 7 bases are a match to TRBD1. Germline CDR1 and CDR2: SGHRS and YFSETQ. The CDR3 has 15 amino acids. V dropped 1 base and J dropped 1; count of bases not matched to a gene: 3. Here the CDR3 reads CASSLSGQGTDTQYF. The CDR3 DNA is TGCGCCAGCAGCTTGAGTGGACAGGGCACAGATACGCAGTATTTT.